This T cell receptor (beta chain) stems from a study of OX40 agonist ivuxolimab in advanced cancers. Concerning the study at large: Ivuxolimab was an agonistic, fully human IgG2 monoclonal antibody directed against OX40 (CD134), a costimulatory receptor. Intravenous ivuxolimab was administered to patients every 2 weeks at six dose levels: 0.01, 0.1, 0.3, 1.5, 3 and 10 mg/kg. Among the roughly 50 dose-escalation patients, around 19 had hepatocellular carcinoma, approximately 15 melanoma, 9 renal cell carcinoma and 9 head and neck cancer. A male proportion of roughly 80% and a mean age of roughly 58 years, ranging from roughly 23 to 85, were recorded for the dose-escalation cohort. Prior anti-PD-1, anti-PD-L1 or anti-CTLA-4 therapy was permitted, and about two fifths of dose-escalation patients had received checkpoint inhibitors. Partial responses were achieved by three dose-escalation patients, of whom one had hepatocellular carcinoma and two had cutaneous melanoma. The purpose of peripheral TCRbeta sequencing was to test whether ivuxolimab changed TCR sequence diversity and led to clonal T-cell expansion. The paper reports the monotherapy dose-escalation portion (N ≈ 50 patients) of the phase I ivuxolimab trial.

Genomic DNA was isolated from the sorted cells so that the TCRbeta CDR3 region could be sequenced. TCRbeta CDR3 regions were sequenced using the immunoSEQ Assay. TCRdb retrieved this table from immuneACCESS and kept in-frame rearrangements only. Not all clones are present; in checked studies, unresolved V genes account for under half, and no reason is known for the remainder. In all, the sample holds roughly 91,000 clones, and approximately 95% of those were seen once. 2% of the sample is held by the ten biggest clonotypes. On this clone itself: Its recognized antigen is unknown. No qualities accompany the bases; no much larger clone lies one base away.

The germline V gene provides CDR1 SGHVS and CDR2 FQNEAQ. The CDR3 has 14 amino acids, counting the end cysteine and phenylalanine. Of all the DNA, just the CDR3 is kept, 42 bases in frame from base 1. The germline ends are 8 bases apart after V is trimmed by 3 bases and J by 0 bases. Patients with autoimmune disease history or receiving systemic immunosuppression were excluded from the trial. In every dose cohort, peripheral blood was drawn for TCR sequencing at baseline, cycle 4 day 1, and cycle 7 day 1. The samples were drawn from a first-in-human, open-label, multicenter phase I dose-escalation trial of ivuxolimab. Adults with locally advanced or metastatic head and neck squamous cell, hepatocellular, melanoma or renal cell carcinoma were enrolled in the trial. Before TCR sequencing, CD4+ T cells and CD8+ T cells from peripheral blood were sorted into separate populations. The paper's findings and limits, for the study overall: On average, CD8+ T cells showed more expanded clones than CD4+ T cells after ivuxolimab. The antigen specificity of the clonally expanded peripheral T cells was not determined. Low levels of normalized T-cell clonal expansion were also seen in some patients who did not respond. In the 0.1-3.0 mg/kg groups, partial responders were among the patients with the lowest normalized peripheral clonal expansion, particularly in CD8+ T cells. At doses of 0.1 to 3.0 mg/kg, clonal expansion of both CD4+ and CD8+ blood T cells was observed from baseline to week 6.

The TCR originated in an adult with an advanced solid tumor such as melanoma, head and neck, liver or kidney cancer. The chain was built from TRBV7-8 and TRBJ2-5; a tentative D match to TRBD2 spans 6 bases. This specimen consisted of CD4+ or CD8+ T cells sorted from blood, obtained in a trial of the OX40 agonist ivuxolimab. CDR3 sequence: CASSFGLHQETQYF. DNA sequence: TGTGCCAGCAGCTTTGGACTACACCAAGAGACCCAGTACTTC.